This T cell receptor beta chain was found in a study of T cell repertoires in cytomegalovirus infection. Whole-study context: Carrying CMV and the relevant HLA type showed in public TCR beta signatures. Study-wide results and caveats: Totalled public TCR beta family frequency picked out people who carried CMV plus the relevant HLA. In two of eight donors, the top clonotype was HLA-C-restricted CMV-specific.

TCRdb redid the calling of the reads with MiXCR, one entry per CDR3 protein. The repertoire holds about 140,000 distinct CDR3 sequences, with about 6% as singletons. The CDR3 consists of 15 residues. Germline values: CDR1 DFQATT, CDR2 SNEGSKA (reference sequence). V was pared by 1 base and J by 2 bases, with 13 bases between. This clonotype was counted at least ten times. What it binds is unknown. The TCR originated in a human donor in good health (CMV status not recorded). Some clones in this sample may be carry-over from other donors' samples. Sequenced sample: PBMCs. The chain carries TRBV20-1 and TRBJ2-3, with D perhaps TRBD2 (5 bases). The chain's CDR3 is CSARAVKRVTDTQYF. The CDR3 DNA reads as TGCAGTGCTAGAGCTGTGAAGAGGGTCACAGATACGCAGTATTTT.